The 5 T cell receptor beta chains presented below share a single source sample, sequenced in a study of long-term antiretroviral therapy in people with HIV. Researchers ran immunoSEQ v3.0 at survey level. Measured with immunoSEQ multiplex PCR; TCRdb has only the in-frame clones, and not every one. Counted here are about 39,000 clones, approximately 85% occurring once; the ten biggest clones make up 4.5% to 7%. This sample comprised unsorted PBMCs, obtained 3.1 years after starting antiretroviral therapy. Source of these receptors: a woman aged 45-65 years with HIV.

V and J are TRBV14 and TRBJ1-4; TRBD1 might be the D (5 bases). Trimming cost V 4 bases and J 8 bases, with 14 bases left between them. Germline CDR1 and CDR2: SGHDN and FVKESK. CDR3 length equals 14 residues. Here the CDR3 reads CASSRNRGGEKLFF. CDR3 in DNA: TGTGCCAGCAGCCGGAACCGGGGGGGGGAAAAACTGTTTTTT.

The V gene is TRBV7-2, the J gene TRBJ2-3; the match to TRBD2 covers 11 bases. V lost 5 bases to trimming and J lost 4 bases; unmatched junction nucleotides: 8. This CDR3 has 16 amino acids. Germline lookup yields CDR1 SGHTA and CDR2 FQGNSA. The CDR3 DNA follows: TGTGCCAGCAGCCGAGTTAGCGGGGGGGCATCAGATACGCAGTATTTT. Protein: CASSRVSGGASDTQYF.

The chain is built from TRBV9 and TRBJ1-4, with D unclear. Between the trimmed V and J ends, which lost 3 bases and 5 bases, there was a span of 14 bases. This CDR3 has 15 residues. Germline values: CDR1 SGDLS, CDR2 YYNGEE. CDR3 sequence (DNA): TGTGCCAGCAGCGAGAGAGGGCGCCTAAATGAAAAACTGTTTTTT. It specifies CASSERGRLNEKLFF.

CDR3 loop: CASSPERGAADEQYF. The DNA of the CDR3 is TGTGCCAGCAGCCCCGAACGGGGGGCCGCGGATGAGCAGTACTTC. The chain combines TRBV7-6 with TRBJ2-7; TRBD2 might be the D (7 bases). V lost 5 bases and J lost 7, with 21 bases in between. This CDR3 spans 15 amino acids. From germline, CDR1 is SGHVS and CDR2 FNYEAQ.

The chain has TRBV11-2 and TRBJ2-5, with 7 positions matching TRBD1. Germline lookup yields CDR1 SGHAT and CDR2 FQNNGV. The CDR3 length is 14 residues. V trimming: 5 bases; J trimming: 2 bases; junction bases outside the gene matches: 5. The CDR3 is CASSVDRSQETQYF. CDR3 DNA sequence: TGTGCCAGCAGCGTGGACAGGTCGCAAGAGACCCAGTACTTC.